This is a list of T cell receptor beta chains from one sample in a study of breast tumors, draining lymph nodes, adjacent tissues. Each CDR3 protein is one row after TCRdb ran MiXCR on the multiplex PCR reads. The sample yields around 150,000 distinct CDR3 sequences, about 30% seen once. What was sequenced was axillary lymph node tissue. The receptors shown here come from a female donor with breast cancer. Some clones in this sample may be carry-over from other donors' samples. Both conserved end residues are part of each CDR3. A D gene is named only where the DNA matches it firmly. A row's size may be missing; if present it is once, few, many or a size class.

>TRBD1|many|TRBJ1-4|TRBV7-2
CASSKDRGGEKLFF
TGTGCCAGCAGCAAGGACAGGGGAGGTGAAAAACTGTTTTTT
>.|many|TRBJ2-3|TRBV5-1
CASNPRGSQGDTQYF
TGCGCCAGCAACCCGAGGGGGTCTCAGGGGGATACGCAGTATTTT
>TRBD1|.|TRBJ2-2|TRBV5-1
CASSPTGATNTGELFF
TGCGCCAGCAGCCCTACAGGGGCAACGAACACCGGGGAGCTGTTTTTT
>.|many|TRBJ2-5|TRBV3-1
CASSQVSETQYF
TGTGCCAGCAGCCAAGTTAGCGAGACCCAGTACTTC
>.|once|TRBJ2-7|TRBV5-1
CASSFYICSARGPGYEQYF
.
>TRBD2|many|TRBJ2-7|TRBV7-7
CASSLAGDQGGSYEQYF
TGTGCTAGCAGCTTAGCGGGGGACCAGGGGGGTAGCTACGAGCAGTACTTC
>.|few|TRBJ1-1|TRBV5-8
CASRLTGPGTEAFF
TGTGCCAGCAGACTAACAGGGCCGGGAACTGAAGCTTTCTTT
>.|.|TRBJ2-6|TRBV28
CASGPFSGSGANVLTF
TGTGCCAGCGGGCCGTTCAGCGGGTCTGGGGCCAACGTCCTGACTTTC
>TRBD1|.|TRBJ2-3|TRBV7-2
CASFIRRTGGEYF
TGTGCCAGCTTCATCCGGCGGACAGGGGGGGAGTATTTT
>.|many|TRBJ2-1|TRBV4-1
CASSHSPGGGGYEQFF
TGCGCCAGCAGCCATAGCCCAGGGGGGGGAGGGTATGAGCAGTTCTTC
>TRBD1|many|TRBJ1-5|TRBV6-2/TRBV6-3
CASSYSRTGLVNQPQHF
TGTGCCAGCAGTTACTCAAGGACAGGGCTAGTCAATCAGCCCCAGCATTTT
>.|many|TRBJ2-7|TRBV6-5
CASSHSYRGNSYEQYF
TGTGCCAGCAGTCACTCGTACCGGGGGAACTCCTACGAGCAGTACTTC
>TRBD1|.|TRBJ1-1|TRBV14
CASSQEAGGFKNTEAFF
TGTGCCAGCAGCCAAGAGGCAGGGGGCTTTAAAAACACTGAAGCTTTCTTT
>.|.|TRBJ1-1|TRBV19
CASTIRAGNTEAFF
TGTGCCAGTACGATCAGGGCAGGGAACACTGAAGCTTTCTTT
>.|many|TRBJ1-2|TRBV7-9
CASSQTERYGYTF
TGTGCCAGCAGCCAGACCGAGCGCTATGGCTACACCTTC
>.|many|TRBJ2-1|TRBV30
CAWSPSPADEQFF
TGTGCCTGGAGTCCCTCTCCAGCCGATGAGCAGTTCTTC
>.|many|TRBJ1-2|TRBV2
CASTEGSFRDYGYTF
TGTGCCAGCACCGAGGGGTCCTTTCGTGACTATGGCTACACCTTC
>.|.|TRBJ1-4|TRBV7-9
CASSPRQATNEKLFF
TGTGCCAGCAGCCCTAGACAAGCAACTAATGAAAAACTGTTTTTT
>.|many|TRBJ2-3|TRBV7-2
CASSPQGRTDTQYF
TGTGCCAGCAGCCCCCAGGGGCGCACAGATACGCAGTATTTT
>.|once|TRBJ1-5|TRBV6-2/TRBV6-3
CASKRSSGGAANEHF
TGTGCCAGCAAGAGGTCTAGCGGGGGGGCAGCCAATGAGCATTTT
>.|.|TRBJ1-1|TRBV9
CASSVASEGPNTEAFF
TGTGCCAGCAGCGTAGCATCCGAGGGGCCGAACACTGAAGCTTTCTTT
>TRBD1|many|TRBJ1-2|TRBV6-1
CASSANRGSYGYTF
TGTGCCAGCAGTGCGAACAGGGGGTCCTATGGCTACACCTTC
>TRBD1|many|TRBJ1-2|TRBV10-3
CAVGTAANYGYTF
TGTGCCGTGGGGACAGCGGCTAACTATGGCTACACCTTC
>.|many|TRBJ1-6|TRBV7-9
CASSLRDGKNSPPHF
TGTGCCAGCAGCTTAAGGGACGGGAAAAATTCACCCCCCCACTTT
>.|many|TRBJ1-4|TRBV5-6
CASSVRVPHEEKLFF
TGTGCCAGCAGTGTCAGGGTCCCCCATGAGGAAAAACTGTTTTTT
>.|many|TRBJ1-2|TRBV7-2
CASSFGGGGYTF
TGTGCCAGCAGCTTCGGGGGGGGGGGCTACACCTTC
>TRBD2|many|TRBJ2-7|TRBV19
CATHPGGRETYEQYF
TGTGCCACCCACCCGGGGGGTCGGGAAACCTACGAGCAGTACTTC
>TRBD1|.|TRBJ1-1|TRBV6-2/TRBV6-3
CASSSTGGETEAFF
TGTGCCAGCAGTTCCACAGGGGGGGAGACTGAGGCTTTCTTT
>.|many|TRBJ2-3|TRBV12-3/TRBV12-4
CASSFGGTVGGQYF
TGTGCCAGCAGTTTCGGGGGTACTGTTGGAGGGCAGTATTTT
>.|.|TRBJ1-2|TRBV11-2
CASSLVRPGARDYGYTF
TGTGCCAGCAGCTTAGTTCGGCCCGGGGCGAGGGACTATGGCTACACCTTC
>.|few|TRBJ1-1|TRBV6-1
CASSEVRGRSGTEAFF
TGTGCCAGCAGTGAAGTGAGGGGTCGGTCGGGCACTGAAGCTTTCTTT
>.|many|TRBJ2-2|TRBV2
CASSQGNTGELFF
TGTGCCAGCAGTCAAGGGAACACCGGGGAGCTGTTTTTT
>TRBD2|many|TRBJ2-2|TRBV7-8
CASSPRGGHTGELFF
TGTGCCAGCAGCCCACGCGGGGGACACACCGGGGAGCTGTTTTTT
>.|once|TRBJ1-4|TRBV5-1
CASSFTATNEKLFF
TGCGCCAGCAGCTTCACAGCAACGAATGAAAAACTGTTTTTT
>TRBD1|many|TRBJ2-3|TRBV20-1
CSARGQGAGDTQYF
TGCAGTGCTAGAGGGCAGGGGGCGGGAGATACGCAGTATTTT
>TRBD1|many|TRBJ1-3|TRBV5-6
CASSFWTGGSSGNTIYF
TGTGCCAGCAGCTTCTGGACAGGGGGGAGCTCTGGAAACACCATATATTTT
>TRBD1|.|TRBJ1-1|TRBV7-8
CASSLGQAYTEAFF
TGTGCCAGCAGCCTGGGACAGGCTTACACTGAAGCTTTCTTT
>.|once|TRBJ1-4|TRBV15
CAASGESEEKLFF
TGTGCCGCCAGCGGAGAGTCGGAAGAAAAACTGTTTTTT
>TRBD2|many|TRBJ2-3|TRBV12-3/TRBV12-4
CASSKLAGGSTDTQYF
TGTGCCAGCAGCAAACTAGCGGGGGGGAGCACAGATACGCAGTATTTT